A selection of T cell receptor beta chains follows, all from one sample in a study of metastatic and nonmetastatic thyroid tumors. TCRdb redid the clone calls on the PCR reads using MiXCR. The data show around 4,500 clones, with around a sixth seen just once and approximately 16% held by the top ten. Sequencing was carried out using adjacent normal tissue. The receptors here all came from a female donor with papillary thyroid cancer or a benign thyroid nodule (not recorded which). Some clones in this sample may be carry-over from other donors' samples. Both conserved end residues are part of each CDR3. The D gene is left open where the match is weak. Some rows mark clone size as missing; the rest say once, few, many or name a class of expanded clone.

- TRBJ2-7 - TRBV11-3 CASSFGGTYEQYF TGTGCCAGCAGCTTTGGCGGAACCTACGAGCAGTACTTC
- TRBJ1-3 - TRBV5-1 CAISLAGDLSYSGTTIYF TGCGCCATCAGCTTGGCAGGGGACCTCTCGTACTCTGGAACCACCATATATTTT
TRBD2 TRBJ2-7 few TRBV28 CTSSSPMGLSEQYF TGTACCAGCAGTTCCCCAATGGGACTATCAGAGCAGTACTTC
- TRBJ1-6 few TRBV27 CASSSSRSGRSPLHF TGTGCCAGCAGTTCGTCAAGGTCGGGAAGGTCACCCCTCCACTTT
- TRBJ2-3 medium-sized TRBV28 CASSFGDPPHTQYF TGTGCCAGCAGTTTTGGAGACCCCCCTCATACGCAGTATTTT
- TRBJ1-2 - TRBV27 CASSLRSGYGYTF TGTGCCAGCAGTTTGAGGTCTGGCTATGGCTACACCTTC
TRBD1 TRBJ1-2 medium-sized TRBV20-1 CSADPGQGAYGYTF TGCAGTGCGGACCCGGGACAGGGTGCCTATGGCTACACCTTC
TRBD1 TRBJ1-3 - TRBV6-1 CASTRGTGVGNTIYF TGTGCCAGCACCAGAGGGACAGGGGTAGGAAACACCATATATTTT
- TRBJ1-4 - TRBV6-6 CASSYVPQGRVNEKLFF TGTGCCAGCAGTTACGTCCCCCAGGGAAGGGTTAATGAAAAACTGTTTTTT
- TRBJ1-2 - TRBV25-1 CASRHSWIGYTF TGTGCCAGCCGTCACAGTTGGATAGGCTACACCTTC
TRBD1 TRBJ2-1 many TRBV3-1 CASSLPQGAPYNEQFF TGTGCCAGCAGCCTTCCACAGGGGGCTCCCTACAATGAGCAGTTCTTC
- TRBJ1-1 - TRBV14 CASSMVSTEAFF TGTGCCAGCAGTATGGTGAGCACTGAAGCTTTCTTT
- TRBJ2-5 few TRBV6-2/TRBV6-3 CASSYYRARGETQYF TGTGCCAGCAGTTACTATAGGGCTAGGGGAGAGACCCAGTACTTC
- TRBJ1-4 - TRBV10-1 CASSSDRWPEKLFF TGCGCCAGCAGTTCCGACAGGTGGCCTGAGAAACTGTTTTTT
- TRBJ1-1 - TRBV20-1 CSARVGSGVTEAFF TGCAGTGCTAGAGTGGGGTCGGGCGTCACTGAAGCTTTCTTT
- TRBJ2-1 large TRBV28 CASSFHGGSYNEQFF TGTGCCAGCAGTTTCCACGGGGGCTCCTACAATGAGCAGTTCTTC
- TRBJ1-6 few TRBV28 CASSLPPGAGSPLHF TGTGCCAGCAGTTTACCCCCGGGGGCTGGTTCACCCCTCCACTTT
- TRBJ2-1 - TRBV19 CANSPTGAYSSYNGQFF TGTGCCAATAGTCCGACCGGGGCGTATAGCTCCTACAATGGGCAGTTCTTC
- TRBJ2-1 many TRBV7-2 CASSFGARGPFF TGTGCCAGCAGCTTTGGGGCCCGCGGGCCGTTCTTC
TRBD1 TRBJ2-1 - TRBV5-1 CASRERDRTSYNEQFF TGCGCCAGCAGGGAACGGGACAGGACCTCCTACAATGAGCAGTTCTTC